The T cell receptor (beta chain) under discussion was sequenced for a study of T cell responses to AZD1222 COVID-19 vaccine. Study results and limitations: Elevations in Spike-specific TCR breadth and depth followed administration of two AZD1222 doses. Vaccine-associated CD4 TCRs spanned spike, dominant at 160-218 and 743-854. Just 5 to 7 AZD1222 recipients were seropositive at baseline. Donors skewed white British and female; clonal diversity was possibly underestimated.

The data were produced by immunoSEQ multiplex PCR, yet TCRdb's version contains in-frame clones alone and is incomplete. This repertoire shows about 73,000 clones, approximately 89% found once; its top ten account for approximately 19%. Turning to this clone: Its specificity is unknown.

The trim removed 1 base at V and 3 bases at J, leaving 13 bases unmatched. This CDR3 has 18 amino acids. Germline V lookup: CDR1 LGHNA, CDR2 YNFKEQ. This TCR came from an adult in good health. Sequencing used peripheral blood, obtained on day 0 of AZD1222 vaccination. The rearrangement links TRBV4-2 to TRBJ2-7, with TRBD2 matching 9 bases. The CDR3: CASSQAGTASGALYEQYF. In nucleotides, the CDR3 is TGTGCCAGCAGCCAAGCCGGGACGGCTAGCGGGGCCCTCTACGAGCAGTACTTC.